The 17 T cell receptor beta chains below all came from one sample that was sequenced in a study of neurological immune-mediated disorders. MiXCR, run by TCRdb on the 5' RACE reads, gives a single entry per CDR3 protein. The sample contains under 70,000 distinct CDR3 sequences, approximately 25% of which appear only once. Documented time point: technical triplicate 2. Sequenced: PBMCs. All receptors come from a man aged 60 to 69 with HTLV-1-associated myelopathy (HAM/TSP).

This clonotype was recorded a few times. This chain joins TRBV20-1 and TRBJ2-5, with D tentatively TRBD1 (5 bases). Germline CDR1 and CDR2: DFQATT and SNEGSKA (reference sequence). V shed 5 bases and J shed 10 bases, with 23 bases lying between them. The length of the CDR3 is 14 residues. In DNA form, the CDR3 reads TGCAGTGCTGAACCCCGACAGTCCAAGAGAGTCCAGTACTTC. The encoded protein is CSAEPRQSKRVQYF.

In DNA form, the CDR3 reads TGTGCCAGCAGTGCTGTGGGGGGTCTTGTGTATCAGCCCCAGCATTTT. This translates into CASSAVGGLVYQPQHF. The chain recombines TRBV6-1 with TRBJ1-5, with TRBD1 as a possible D gene (5 bases). V gave up 4 bases and J gave up 5 bases, with 18 bases separating them. The CDR3 runs to 16 residues. Germline CDR1 MNHNS, CDR2 SASEGT.

This clonotype was seen ten or more times. The chain recombines TRBV10-3 with TRBJ2-2, with D possibly TRBD1 on 5 matching bases. Trimming cost V 4 bases and J 3 bases, with 6 bases left between them. CDR1 ENHRY and CDR2 SYGVKD come from the germline V gene. This CDR3 is 13 amino acids long. The CDR3 bases are TGTGCCATCAGTGGGACATACACCGGGGAGCTGTTTTTT. This gives the protein CAISGTYTGELFF.

This clonotype was detected ten times or more. The J gene is TRBJ1-2, the V gene TRBV14; D is unresolved. The V gene's germline CDR1 is SGHDN and CDR2 FVKESK. V gave up 4 bases and J gave up 8 bases, with 17 bases separating them. The CDR3 extends over 14 amino acids. For the CDR3, the DNA is TGTGCCAGCAGCCTACTCAGTATCCAGGTCGGCTACACCTTC. It is translated as CASSLLSIQVGYTF.

The genes are TRBV20-1 and TRBJ2-5, with 11 nucleotides matching TRBD1. The CDR3 spans 14 residues. V trimming: 6 bases; J trimming: 4 bases; junction bases outside the gene matches: 7. The germline V gene has CDR1 DFQATT and CDR2 SNEGSKA (reference sequence). The CDR3 DNA follows: TGCAGTGCCTGGGACAGGGGGGTATCAGAGACCCAGTACTTC. Protein: CSAWDRGVSETQYF.

This clonotype was recorded a few times. This sequence joins TRBV20-1 and TRBJ1-1; maybe TRBD1 (6 bases). Germline CDR1 and CDR2: DFQATT and SNEGSKA (reference sequence). Between the trimmed V and J ends, which lost 7 bases and 8 bases, there was a span of 17 bases. The CDR3 is 12 amino acids. In DNA form, the CDR3 reads TGCAGTGTTCCGGCGAGGACAGCGGAAGCTTTCTTT. Translating gives CSVPARTAEAFF.

This clonotype has at least ten counts. The chain links TRBV5-4 to TRBJ1-1; weak D call: TRBD1 (5 bases). This CDR3 region has 12 residues. Germline lookup yields CDR1 SGHNT and CDR2 YYREEE (reference sequence). Between the trimmed V and J ends, which lost 5 bases and 6 bases, there was a span of 11 bases. DNA of the CDR3: TGTGCCAGCAGTTCAGGGTCGCCTGAAGCTTTCTTT. Its translation is CASSSGSPEAFF.

This clonotype came up many times. J is TRBJ2-7 and V is TRBV20-1; no clear D. The CDR3 runs 11 residues. CDR1 and CDR2 (germline): DFQATT, SNEGSKA (reference sequence). Trimming pared 7 bases from V and 6 bases from J, leaving 13 bases between. CDR3 sequence (DNA): TGCAGTGTTGGGGTTCAGCGCGAGCAGTACTTC. It codes for CSVGVQREQYF.

The chain employs TRBV5-1 and TRBJ2-7; D not resolved. V was pared by 0 bases and J by 0 bases, with 10 bases between. Germline V CDR1 and CDR2: SGHRS, YFSETQ. The CDR3 is 15 amino acids. Here the CDR3 reads CASSLDSLNSYEQYF. CDR3 coding DNA: TGCGCCAGCAGCTTGGACAGTCTTAACTCCTACGAGCAGTACTTC. Complete variable domain (other parts from reference TRBV5-1 and TRBJ2-7): KAGVTQTPRYLIKTRGQQVTLSCSPISGHRSVSWYQQTPGQGLQFLFEYFSETQRNKGNFPGRFSGRQFSNSRSEMNVSTLELGDSALYLCASSLDSLNSYEQYFGPGTRLTVT.

This clonotype was detected many times. Here the CDR3 DNA reads TGCGCCAGCAGCCGAGAAGGACTAGTGGGATTTTTAGATACGCAGTATTTT. It translates to CASSREGLVGFLDTQYF. The chain carries TRBV4-1 and TRBJ2-3, with TRBD2 identical over 7 bases. CDR3 length: 17 residues. Germline CDR1 MGHRA, CDR2 YSYEKL. The V and J ends lost 4 bases and 5 bases, in that order; junction bases with no gene match: 15.

This clonotype was observed at least ten times. The V and J genes are TRBV25-1 and TRBJ1-2; D remains ambiguous. The CDR3 sequence is 13 residues long. The V and J ends lost 3 bases and 5 bases respectively, with 10 bases between them. Per the germline V gene, CDR1 is MGHDK and CDR2 is SYGVNS. The CDR3 loop reads CASSERISYGYTF. The CDR3 coding sequence is TGTGCCAGCAGTGAGAGGATTTCATATGGCTACACCTTC.

The V gene is TRBV7-9, the J gene TRBJ1-6, with a weak D call TRBD1 (5 bases). V was pared by 4 bases and J by 10 bases, with 14 bases between. This CDR3 region has 14 residues. Germline V gene sequence: CDR1 SEHNR, CDR2 FQNEAQ (reference sequence). The CDR3 coding sequence is TGTGCCAGCAGCTGGGCAGGGAGTAACTCACCCCTCCACTTT. Translation: CASSWAGSNSPLHF.

At least ten counts were recorded for this clonotype. The chain employs TRBV27 and TRBJ2-7, with TRBD1 matching 7 bases. The CDR3 is made up of 15 amino acids. With V trimmed by 6 bases and J by 4 bases, 12 bases remained unmatched. Germline V gene sequence: CDR1 MNHEY, CDR2 SMNVEV (reference sequence). CDR3 region: CASSLGRGPGYEQYF. The CDR3 coding sequence is TGTGCCAGCAGCCTCGGAAGGGGGCCCGGGTACGAGCAGTACTTC.

This clonotype was counted many times. The genes are TRBV4-1 and TRBJ1-2, with 8 positions matching TRBD1. V lost 0 bases, J lost 3 bases, and 3 bases stayed unmatched. Germline loops: CDR1 MGHRA, CDR2 YSYEKL. CDR3 length equals 15 residues. CDR3 loop: CASSQDDRGDYGYTF. CDR3 DNA sequence: TGCGCCAGCAGCCAAGATGACAGGGGTGACTATGGCTACACCTTC.

This clonotype was recorded at least ten times. This rearrangement joins TRBV3-1 to TRBJ2-1; 8 bases align to TRBD2. The CDR3 runs to 15 residues. CDR1 LGHDT and CDR2 YNNKEL come from the germline V gene (reference sequence). V shed 2 bases, J shed 4 bases, and the junction held 4 bases outside the gene matches. In DNA, the CDR3 is TGTGCCAGCAGCCAATCCAGCGGGAGTTACAATGAGCAGTTCTTC. Its protein is CASSQSSGSYNEQFF.

The rearrangement joins TRBV18 to TRBJ1-5, with D hard to call. The V end was cut by 2 bases, the J end by 7 bases, with 9 bases between. This CDR3 is 13 amino acids long. Germline CDR1 and CDR2: KGHSH and LQKENI. The CDR3 nucleotides are TGTGCCAGCTCACCAAGGCGGAACCAGCCCCAGCATTTT. It encodes CASSPRRNQPQHF.

This clonotype has a count of ten or more. V usage is TRBV12-3 or TRBV12-4 and J usage is TRBJ2-5; D is unclear. The CDR3 runs to 13 residues. The V end lost 3 bases, the J end lost 5 bases, and 10 bases lay between the germline ends. CDR3 region: CASSLFGMETQYF. CDR3 bases: TGTGCCAGCAGTTTGTTTGGGATGGAGACCCAGTACTTC.